This TCR beta chain emerged from a study of blood T cell repertoires in COVID-19. About the research overall: Donors in the United States, Italy and Spain gave samples during acute or convalescent COVID-19.

The repertoire was sequenced with immunoSEQ multiplex PCR; TCRdb's copy has only in-frame clones and lacks some. The sample records 200,000 or so clones, 80% to 90% being singletons. CDR1 and CDR2 (germline): SGHNT, YENEEA. This CDR3 comprises 17 residues. V shed 4 bases and J 3 bases; nucleotides not matched to a gene: 11. The chain links TRBV11-3 to TRBJ2-3; TRBD1 aligns across 9 bases. Source material: peripheral blood. The receptor comes from a woman of 80 years or more with acute or convalescent COVID-19. CDR3 nucleotide sequence: TGTGCCAGCAGCTCGAATCCCGGGACAGGGACTACAGATACGCAGTATTTT. This encodes CASSSNPGTGTTDTQYF.